Shown below are 31 T cell receptor beta chains from a single sample sequenced in a study of beta chain features in type 1 diabetes. General study findings and limits: In every one of the four CD4+ subsets, TCRB CDR3s were moderately but significantly shorter in Type 1 diabetes patients.

These receptors' targets are unknown. Of the isolated RNA, all was reverse transcribed, and so the sequenced material was expressed TCRB transcripts. Clones were read by immunoSEQ multiplex PCR, and TCRdb kept only the in-frame ones, dropping some. The sample shows fewer than 450,000 clones, roughly 13% of them seen only once. Sequences were obtained from naive CD4+ T cells from blood. These receptors were obtained from a woman aged 18 to 35 with type 1 diabetes.

V gene TRBV9 combines with J gene TRBJ2-2, with 9 positions matching TRBD2. Germline lookup yields CDR1 SGDLS and CDR2 YYNGEE. The CDR3 is 15 residues long. With V trimmed by 1 base and J by 3 bases, 1 base remained unmatched. The DNA of the CDR3 is TGTGCCAGCAGCGTATGGACTAGCGACACCGGGGAGCTGTTTTTT. Translation gives CASSVWTSDTGELFF.

This clone was seen a few times. This chain joins TRBV6-6 and TRBJ1-2, with TRBD1 matching 9 bases. This CDR3 contains 13 residues. V lost 2 bases, J lost 6 bases, and 1 base stayed unmatched. Germline values: CDR1 MNHNY, CDR2 SVGAGI (reference sequence). CDR3 DNA sequence: TGTGCCAGCAGTTACGACAGGGGGGATGGCTACACCTTC. Protein: CASSYDRGDGYTF.

The chain recombines TRBV13 with TRBJ1-2, with D possibly matching TRBD1 (6 bases). Germline loops: CDR1 PRHDT, CDR2 FYEKMQ (reference sequence). V was shortened by 4 bases and J by 2 bases, with 11 bases between the two germline ends. The CDR3 is 14 residues long. The CDR3 bases are TGTGCCAGCAGCTCTCCCACAGGGAACTATGGCTACACCTTC. Protein sequence: CASSSPTGNYGYTF.

The rearrangement uses TRBV2 and TRBJ1-2, with a weak D call TRBD1 (6 bases). The CDR3 length is 16 residues. Germline-derived CDR1 and CDR2 are SNHLY and FYNNEI. The V and J ends lost 5 bases and 7 bases respectively, with 23 bases between them. CDR3 sequence: CASSNSPGTGISGYTF. In DNA, the CDR3 is TGTGCCAGCAGTAACAGTCCTGGAACAGGGATCTCTGGCTACACCTTC.

The chain is built from TRBV9 and TRBJ2-1, with D maybe TRBD2 (5 bases). CDR3 length: 16 residues. The V end lost 4 bases, the J end lost 2 bases, and 16 bases lay between the germline ends. CDR1 SGDLS and CDR2 YYNGEE come from the germline V gene. CDR3 DNA: TGTGCCAGCAGCCCAACTAGTTCCTCTACCTACAATGAGCAGTTCTTC. This translates into CASSPTSSSTYNEQFF. The whole variable domain, filled in from reference TRBV9 and TRBJ2-1, reads DSGVTQTPKHLITATGQRVTLRCSPRSGDLSVYWYQQSLDQGLQFLIQYYNGEERAKGNILERFSAQQFPDLHSELNLSSLELGDSALYFCASSPTSSSTYNEQFFGPGTRLTVL.

The V call is TRBV5-1, the J call TRBJ2-1; 8 bases match TRBD2. The CDR3 runs to 18 residues. The germline V gene has CDR1 SGHRS and CDR2 YFSETQ. V shed 0 bases and J 8 bases; nucleotides not matched to a gene: 16. This chain's CDR3 is CASSLVGLYREGIDEQFF. The CDR3 DNA is TGCGCCAGCAGCTTGGTCGGTCTCTACCGGGAGGGTATCGATGAGCAGTTCTTC.

The sample holds a few counts of this clone. The chain carries TRBV19 and TRBJ2-1, with a tentative D call TRBD2 (6 bases). This CDR3 spans 13 amino acids. Looked up from germline, CDR1 is LNHDA and CDR2 is SQIVND (reference sequence). Trimming left V 5 bases short and J 5 bases short, with 10 bases between. This CDR3 is CASSQGLHNEQFF. CDR3 in DNA: TGTGCCAGTAGTCAGGGACTCCACAATGAGCAGTTCTTC. Full variable domain (rest looked up from reference TRBV19 and TRBJ2-1): DGGITQSPKYLFRKEGQNVTLSCEQNLNHDAMYWYRQDPGQGLRLIYYSQIVNDFQKGDIAEGYSVSREKKESFPLTVTSAQKNPTAFYLCASSQGLHNEQFFGPGTRLTVL.

The V call is TRBV9, the J call TRBJ2-1; tentatively, D is TRBD1 (6 bases). Germline V gives CDR1 SGDLS, CDR2 YYNGEE. Trimming cost V 4 bases and J 0 bases, with 20 bases left between them. The CDR3 runs 18 residues. The CDR3 DNA is TGTGCCAGCAGCCTTAGACAGGCGTTTTTCAGCTCCTACAATGAGCAGTTCTTC. Translation: CASSLRQAFFSSYNEQFF.

The J gene is TRBJ1-5, the V gene TRBV30; 8 nucleotides match TRBD1. Looked up from germline, CDR1 is GTSNPN and CDR2 is SVGIG (reference sequence). V lost 2 bases, J lost 12 bases, and 6 bases stayed unmatched. This CDR3 comprises 12 residues. The CDR3 region is CAWSPHTGGQHF. CDR3 nucleotide sequence: TGTGCCTGGAGTCCACATACAGGGGGCCAGCATTTT.

The table lists this clone with a few counts. The chain joins TRBV30 to TRBJ1-1, with D unclear. The V gene's germline CDR1 is GTSNPN and CDR2 SVGIG (reference sequence). The CDR3 is 12 amino acids. V was shortened by 2 bases and J by 2 bases, with 6 bases between the two germline ends. CDR3 region: CAWSPDNTEAFF. In DNA, the CDR3 is TGTGCCTGGAGTCCAGATAACACTGAAGCTTTCTTT.

The chain links TRBV28 to TRBJ1-3; D gene uncertain. Germline V CDR1 and CDR2: MDHEN, SYDVKM. The CDR3 totals 15 residues. V was pared by 1 base and J by 2 bases, with 9 bases between. CDR3 DNA sequence: TGTGCCAGCAGTTTATTGAGCCGCCCTGGAAACACCATATATTTT. The encoded protein is CASSLLSRPGNTIYF.

This clone was found a few times. The chain combines TRBV11-2 with TRBJ1-1, with 7 bases matching TRBD1. The CDR3 covers 12 residues. Germline CDR1 SGHAT, CDR2 FQNNGV. Trimming took 5 bases from V and 10 from J; bases not matched to a gene: 7. The CDR3 sequence: CASSPGGTAAFF. The CDR3 bases are TGTGCCAGCAGCCCGGGGGGGACAGCAGCTTTCTTT.

The rearrangement joins TRBV29-1 to TRBJ2-1; TRBD2 aligns across 10 bases. After removal of 6 bases from V and 7 bases from J, the junction contained 12 bases not matched to a gene. The germline CDR1 and CDR2 sequences are SQVTM and ANQGSEA. The CDR3 spans 15 residues. In nucleotides, the CDR3 is TGCAGCGTCATTCGGATAGCGGGAGGAGTAAATGAGCAGTTCTTC. This sequence encodes CSVIRIAGGVNEQFF.

The chain employs TRBV4-1 and TRBJ2-7, with D perhaps matching TRBD2 (6 bases). The V gene's germline CDR1 is MGHRA and CDR2 YSYEKL. This CDR3 contains 15 residues. V was trimmed by 2 bases and J by 0 bases, leaving 11 bases between them. The CDR3 loop is CASSQPGLYSYEQYF. In DNA form, the CDR3 reads TGCGCCAGCAGCCAACCGGGACTTTACTCCTACGAGCAGTACTTC.

This clone appeared a few times. The chain links TRBV25-1 to TRBJ2-1; 10 bases match TRBD2. The V and J ends lost 3 bases and 4 bases, in that order; junction bases with no gene match: 0. Germline CDR1 and CDR2: MGHDK and SYGVNS. The CDR3 is made up of 14 amino acids. CDR3 in DNA: TGTGCCAGCAGTGATAGCGGGAGGTACAATGAGCAGTTCTTC. Translating gives CASSDSGRYNEQFF.

This clone was found a few times. The chain is built from TRBV28 and TRBJ2-2; TRBD2 matches at 7 bases. Germline CDR1 and CDR2: MDHEN and SYDVKM. J lost 5 bases, V lost 4 bases, and 10 bases had no gene match. CDR3 length: 16 amino acids. CDR3 nucleotide sequence: TGTGCCAGCAGTTCCGGGGCAGCGGGACGAACCGGGGAGCTGTTTTTT. Its protein is CASSSGAAGRTGELFF.

This clone was detected a few times. The chain employs TRBV19 and TRBJ2-1; 8 bases fit TRBD2. The CDR3 has 16 residues. V shed 3 bases, J shed 4 bases, and the junction held 8 bases outside the gene matches. CDR1 and CDR2 from the germline V gene are LNHDA and SQIVND (reference sequence). The DNA of the CDR3 is TGTGCCAGTAGTATTGGCGGGAGGTCCCCATACAATGAGCAGTTCTTC. Its protein is CASSIGGRSPYNEQFF.

The rearrangement joins TRBV30 to TRBJ2-1; a possible D gene is TRBD1 (6 bases). This CDR3 region has 14 residues. Trimming pared 2 bases from V and 7 bases from J, leaving 15 bases between. Germline loops: CDR1 GTSNPN, CDR2 SVGIG (reference sequence). In DNA form, the CDR3 reads TGTGCCTGGAGTAACAGGGAAAGGAGAAATGAGCAGTTCTTC. This gives the protein CAWSNRERRNEQFF.

This clone was found a few times. The rearrangement joins TRBV27 to TRBJ2-1, with 7 bases that match TRBD2. V lost 5 bases, J lost 15 bases, and 10 bases stayed unmatched. Germline V gives CDR1 MNHEY, CDR2 SMNVEV (reference sequence). This CDR3 region has 12 residues. CDR3 DNA: TGTGCCAGCAGTCCTCAACGGGAGGTTCGGTTCTTC. Amino acids: CASSPQREVRFF.

V usage is TRBV5-6 and J usage is TRBJ2-7; tentatively, D is TRBD1 (5 bases). The CDR3 is 13 amino acids. With 5 bases removed from V and 4 bases from J, the gap between germline ends came to 13 bases. CDR1 is SGHDT, CDR2 YYEEEE, per germline. The CDR3 here is CASRLAGSYEQYF. CDR3 nucleotides: TGTGCCAGCAGATTAGCAGGGTCGTACGAGCAGTACTTC.

This clone was observed a handful of times. Other DNA sequences in this specimen translate into the identical CDR3. The chain recombines TRBV7-9 with TRBJ1-5; 7 positions match TRBD1. The germline V gene encodes CDR1 SEHNR and CDR2 FQNEAQ (reference sequence). Unmatched junction bases numbered 3, after V lost 4 bases and J lost 3 bases. The CDR3 is 14 residues long. CDR3 sequence (DNA): TGTGCCAGCAGCTGGACAGGTCCCAATCAGCCCCAGCATTTT. Encoded protein: CASSWTGPNQPQHF.

The chain uses TRBV27 and TRBJ2-2; D gene ambiguous. The CDR3 is 14 residues long. The V gene's germline CDR1 is MNHEY and CDR2 SMNVEV (reference sequence). Trimming removed 3 bases at V and 4 bases at J, with 9 bases between. The CDR3 region is CASSFSRITGELFF. The CDR3, as DNA: TGTGCCAGCAGTTTCTCTAGGATCACCGGGGAGCTGTTTTTT.

V usage is TRBV6-5 and J usage is TRBJ2-1; maybe TRBD1 (6 bases). Germline CDR1 and CDR2: MNHEY and SVGAGI. Trimming removed 5 bases at V and 0 bases at J, with 11 bases between. The CDR3 is made up of 15 amino acids. The CDR3 here is CASSPIGGSYNEQFF. CDR3 nucleotide sequence: TGTGCCAGCAGTCCGATAGGGGGCTCCTACAATGAGCAGTTCTTC.

In the case of this clone: The same CDR3 can be traced to other DNA sequences in this sample. The chain uses TRBV11-2 and TRBJ2-2; a possible D gene is TRBD1 (5 bases). Germline CDR1 is SGHAT and CDR2 is FQNNGV. The CDR3 consists of 14 residues. V was clipped by 5 bases and J by 2 bases, with 9 bases between them. DNA for the CDR3: TGTGCCAGCAGCCCCGACAGAAACACCGGGGAGCTGTTTTTT. As protein: CASSPDRNTGELFF.

The chain carries TRBV19 and TRBJ2-1; 7 bases fit TRBD1. Germline assignment: CDR1 LNHDA and CDR2 SQIVND (reference sequence). V lost 4 bases, J lost 13 bases, and 7 bases stayed unmatched. The CDR3 is 12 residues long. DNA of the CDR3: TGTGCCAGTAGTACCCCACAGGGGAGACAGTTCTTC. It is translated as CASSTPQGRQFF.

This clone was seen a handful of times. V and J are TRBV18 and TRBJ2-1; 15 bases fit TRBD2. CDR1 is KGHSH, CDR2 LQKENI, per germline. V lost 1 base, J lost 2 bases, and 3 bases stayed unmatched. The CDR3 spans 18 residues. The chain's CDR3 is CASSPRGLAGGTYNEQFF. CDR3 sequence (DNA): TGTGCCAGCTCACCACGAGGACTAGCGGGAGGGACCTACAATGAGCAGTTCTTC.

The genes are TRBV9 and TRBJ2-1, with TRBD2 as a possible D gene (7 bases). This CDR3 is built from 19 residues. Germline CDR1 is SGDLS and CDR2 is YYNGEE. V was pared by 0 bases and J by 4 bases, with 23 bases between. CDR3 DNA: TGTGCCAGCAGCGTAGGAATCCAGGGGAGTGGCGGGAGTTACAATGAGCAGTTCTTC. Encoded protein: CASSVGIQGSGGSYNEQFF.

A remark on this clone: An end of the junction differs from the germline gene, which may be a read error. The chain links TRBV9 to TRBJ1-5; D might be TRBD1 (5 bases). Germline assignment: CDR1 SGDLS and CDR2 YYNGEE. The CDR3 is 15 residues long. As DNA, the CDR3 is TGTACCAGCAGCGTAGACAGTGCGGGCTACCAGCCCCAGCATTTT. As protein: CTSSVDSAGYQPQHF.

In this sample, this clone turned up a few times. The J gene is TRBJ2-7, the V gene TRBV7-2, with TRBD2 identical over 10 bases. This CDR3 region has 16 residues. Unmatched junction bases numbered 6, after V lost 1 base and J lost 3 bases. Per the germline V gene, CDR1 is SGHTA and CDR2 is FQGNSA. The CDR3 sequence: CASSLESPSGGYEQYF. The CDR3 coding sequence is TGTGCCAGCAGCTTAGAATCCCCTAGCGGGGGCTACGAGCAGTACTTC.

This clone was seen more than once but under ten times. The chain couples TRBV7-9 to TRBJ2-3; possibly TRBD1 for D (6 bases). This CDR3 comprises 15 residues. Germline V CDR1 and CDR2: SEHNR, FQNEAQ (reference sequence). V lost 5 bases, J lost 6 bases, and 18 bases lay in between. The CDR3 sequence: CASSRLSGVEDTQYF. As DNA, the CDR3 is TGTGCCAGCAGCAGGCTGTCAGGGGTTGAGGATACGCAGTATTTT. Complete variable domain (other parts from reference TRBV7-9 and TRBJ2-3): DTGVSQNPRHKITKRGQNVTFRCDPISEHNRLYWYRQTLGQGPEFLTYFQNEAQLEKSRLLSDRFSAERPKGSFSTLEIQRTEQGDSAMYLCASSRLSGVEDTQYFGPGTRLTVL.

This clone has just a few counts. This rearrangement joins TRBV28 to TRBJ1-2; D gene unclear. In germline, CDR1 is MDHEN, CDR2 SYDVKM. The CDR3 length is 14 residues. The germline V and J ends were trimmed by 5 bases and 8 bases, with 18 bases remaining between them. CDR3 residues: CASSPRLVSQGYTF. CDR3 nucleotides: TGTGCCAGCAGTCCCCGATTGGTCTCCCAGGGCTACACCTTC.